This T cell receptor (beta chain) was captured by sequencing in a study of Graves' ophthalmopathy and Graves' hyperthyroidism. Study-wide findings and caveats: A model built from 13 signatures distinguished ophthalmopathy from stable hyperthyroidism with roughly 90% sensitivity and about 81% specificity. Detected in blood as well were most expanded thyroid clonotypes with frequency above 0.001.

Trimming removed 0 bases from V and 1 base from J, with 13 bases in between. CDR1 is SQVTM and CDR2 is ANQGSEA in the germline V gene. The CDR3 contains 16 residues. RNA transcripts were the source from which TCR beta CDR3 regions were amplified. The first round was an RT-PCR with HTBI primers, and the second round was a multiplex PCR. One entry per CDR3 protein results from TCRdb running MiXCR on the multiplex PCR reads. In the table there are roughly 480,000 distinct CDR3 sequences, roughly 14% of which are singletons. This clonotype came up many times. Its antigen is not identified. Source material: blood. This chain uses TRBV29-1 with TRBJ1-3; D unresolved. This receptor was obtained from a woman aged 30 to 39 with Graves' ophthalmopathy. The CDR3 loop reads CSVEEVYDESGNTIYF. The CDR3 bases are TGCAGCGTTGAAGAAGTATACGATGAATCTGGAAACACCATATATTTT.